Detailed here is one T cell receptor (beta chain). Deletions cut 3 bases from V and 4 bases from J, with 9 bases between. CDR1 is KGHSH, CDR2 LQKENI, per germline. The length of the CDR3 is 13 residues. Using immunoSEQ multiplex PCR, the repertoire was profiled, and TCRdb retains in-frame clones only, with some absent. Of about 190,000 clones in the sample, around 86% were seen once. This specimen belongs to a study of blood T cell repertoires in COVID-19. As for the study in general: The cDNA or gDNA used as material had been derived from T cells, B-cell-depleted T cells, or PBMCs.

This sequence joins TRBV18 and TRBJ1-2; TRBD1 might be the D (6 bases). Source material: peripheral blood. The sequence was obtained from a woman in her forties with acute or convalescent COVID-19. CDR3 nucleotide sequence: TGTGCCAGCTCACCCGGGACAAGCTATGGCTACACCTTC. It is translated as CASSPGTSYGYTF.